This TCR beta chain was sequenced in a study of blood T cell repertoires in COVID-19. Overall study: Some COVID-19 samples were acute and others convalescent; all came from the United States, Italy and Spain.

Germline-derived CDR1 and CDR2 are DFQATT and SNEGSKA (reference sequence). This CDR3 has 17 amino acids. V lost 3 bases to trimming and J lost 2 bases; unmatched junction nucleotides: 11. Original processing methods: Cell counts per sample came from amplifying reference gene primers. Sequenced by immunoSEQ multiplex PCR; TCRdb stores in-frame clones only, minus some. V and J calls plus clone size are reproduced from that table; the DNA served to infer D and trimming. Among about 73,000 clones listed, nearly 90% were seen once. The material sequenced was peripheral blood. The sequence was collected from an elderly man with acute or convalescent COVID-19. This chain joins TRBV20-1 and TRBJ2-5, with 11 bases lining up with TRBD2. CDR3 coding DNA: TGCAGTGCTAGTAGCCTCCGACTAGCGGGACGTCAAGAGACCCAGTACTTC. It specifies CSASSLRLAGRQETQYF.